This entry lists 15 T cell receptor beta chains sequenced from one sample in a study of shared clonotypes between healthy human individuals. CD45RO-negative cells were positively selected for CCR7, leaving out terminally differentiated effector memory CD45RA+ cells. Clones were sequenced by immunoSEQ multiplex PCR, and TCRdb holds only the in-frame ones, with some missing. The table shows 2 million to 2.5 million clones, with roughly 91% occurring only once. Material: naive CD8+ T cells from PBMCs. The source is a man in his late teens or twenties in good health. Some clones in this sample may be carry-over from other donors' samples.

As concerns this clone: One junction end disagrees with the germline gene, perhaps due to a read error. The V and J genes are TRBV7-8 and TRBJ2-1, with 7 bases identical to TRBD2. CDR3 size: 12 residues. The germline gives CDR1 SGHVS, CDR2 FQNEAQ. The CDR3 protein is CASSSNREARIF. As DNA, the CDR3 is TGTGCCAGCAGCAGCAACCGGGAGGCTAGGATCTTC. The whole variable domain, remainder taken from reference TRBV7-8 and TRBJ2-1, is GAGVSQSPRYKVAKRGQDVALRCDPISGHVSLFWYQQALGQGPEFLTYFQNEAQLDKSGLPSDRFFAERPEGSVSTLKIQRTQQEDSAVYLCASSSNREARIFGPGTRLTVL.

The V and J genes are TRBV5-6 and TRBJ2-7; 7 bases line up with TRBD2. The V segment lost 0 bases and the J segment 3 bases; nucleotides outside the gene matches: 3. CDR1 SGHDT and CDR2 YYEEEE come from the germline V gene. CDR3 length equals 14 residues. The CDR3 sequence is CASSLGREGYEQYF. For the CDR3, the DNA is TGTGCCAGCAGCTTGGGGAGGGAGGGCTACGAGCAGTACTTC.

The chain has TRBV5-5 and TRBJ2-1, with 10 bases matching TRBD2. This CDR3 region has 16 residues. The junction had 14 bases not matched to a gene; V was cut back by 4 bases and J by 10 bases. Germline assignment: CDR1 SGHKS and CDR2 YYEKEE (reference sequence). CDR3 residues: CASSPFWLAGAEEQFF. DNA for the CDR3: TGTGCCAGCAGCCCCTTCTGGCTAGCGGGAGCGGAGGAGCAGTTCTTC. Complete variable domain (other parts from reference TRBV5-5 and TRBJ2-1): DAGVTQSPTHLIKTRGQQVTLRCSPISGHKSVSWYQQVLGQGPQFIFQYYEKEERGRGNFPDRFSARQFPNYSSELNVNALLLGDSALYLCASSPFWLAGAEEQFFGPGTRLTVL.

The chain's CDR3 is CASSIEGLLAGLETQYF. The DNA of the CDR3 is TGTGCCAGCAGCATCGAAGGTCTTCTAGCGGGATTGGAGACCCAGTACTTC. V gene TRBV7-9 combines with J gene TRBJ2-5, with 9 positions matching TRBD2. Germline assignment: CDR1 SEHNR and CDR2 FQNEAQ (reference sequence). This CDR3 is 17 amino acids long. V shed 5 bases and J 5 bases; nucleotides not matched to a gene: 15.

The chain carries TRBV27 and TRBJ2-7, with D uncertain. Germline V CDR1 and CDR2: MNHEY, SMNVEV (reference sequence). V was trimmed by 10 bases and J by 3 bases, leaving 10 bases between them. This CDR3 has 11 residues. CDR3: CATRSLYEQYF. The CDR3 DNA is TGTGCCACCCGTTCTCTCTACGAGCAGTACTTC.

This chain links TRBV19 with TRBJ1-1; D uncertain. Germline V lookup: CDR1 LNHDA, CDR2 SQIVND (reference sequence). Trimming stripped 7 bases from V and 0 bases from J, with 18 bases between. The CDR3 consists of 16 residues. CDR3 loop: CASTLNPDTLNTEAFF. DNA of the CDR3: TGTGCCAGTACCCTTAACCCCGACACACTGAACACTGAAGCTTTCTTT. Filled out from reference TRBV19 and TRBJ1-1, the complete variable domain reads DGGITQSPKYLFRKEGQNVTLSCEQNLNHDAMYWYRQDPGQGLRLIYYSQIVNDFQKGDIAEGYSVSREKKESFPLTVTSAQKNPTAFYLCASTLNPDTLNTEAFFGQGTRLTVV.

The chain employs TRBV7-3 and TRBJ2-6; 10 positions agree with TRBD2. Germline V lookup: CDR1 SGHTA, CDR2 FQGTGA. With 5 bases clipped from V and 0 bases from J, the junction kept 7 bases outside the gene matches. CDR3 length: 18 amino acids. The CDR3, as DNA: TGTGCCAGCAGCCCGGGACTAGCGATGTACTCTGGGGCCAACGTCCTGACTTTC. Residues: CASSPGLAMYSGANVLTF.

On this clone: The sample has other DNA sequences that encode this CDR3 too. The chain links TRBV18 to TRBJ2-7; TRBD1 might be the D (6 bases). This CDR3 is 12 amino acids long. Deletions cut 5 bases from V and 4 bases from J, with 9 bases between. Germline loops: CDR1 KGHSH, CDR2 LQKENI. In nucleotides, the CDR3 is TGTGCCAGCTCAAGGGACACTTACGAGCAGTACTTC. This gives the protein CASSRDTYEQYF.

This chain connects TRBV9 to TRBJ2-7, with 15 bases matching TRBD2. CDR1 and CDR2 from the germline V gene are SGDLS and YYNGEE. CDR3 length: 16 amino acids. Unmatched junction bases numbered 4, after V lost 0 bases and J lost 6 bases. The CDR3, as DNA: TGTGCCAGCAGCGTAGGAGGGACTAGCGGGAGGTTCGAGCAGTACTTC. Its protein product is CASSVGGTSGRFEQYF.

The V and J genes are TRBV4-3 and TRBJ2-5; D might be TRBD2 (6 bases). The ends were cut back, 4 bases at V and 1 base at J, with 19 bases in the middle. CDR3 length: 17 amino acids. Looked up from germline, CDR1 is LGHNA and CDR2 is YSLEER. CDR3 region: CASSRLLTGESQETQYF. The CDR3 DNA reads as TGCGCCAGCAGCCGCCTCCTGACGGGGGAGTCCCAAGAGACCCAGTACTTC.

V and J are TRBV7-9 and TRBJ2-7, with D perhaps given as TRBD1 or TRBD2 (5 bases each). Looked up from germline, CDR1 is SEHNR and CDR2 is FQNEAQ (reference sequence). V was shortened by 1 base and J by 3 bases, with 19 bases between the two germline ends. There are 17 residues in the CDR3. The CDR3 spells CASSLEGLRDGDYEQYF. CDR3 bases: TGTGCCAGCAGCTTAGAGGGTCTCCGGGACGGGGACTACGAGCAGTACTTC.

J is TRBJ1-1 and V is TRBV7-3, with a possible D match to TRBD1 (5 bases). V lost 2 bases and J 4 bases, leaving 8 bases between the germline ends. Germline CDR1 is SGHTA and CDR2 is FQGTGA. The CDR3 has 13 amino acids. The CDR3 nucleotides are TGTGCCAGCAGCTTATCAGGGACCACTGAAGCTTTCTTT. It encodes CASSLSGTTEAFF.

V is TRBV7-9 and J is TRBJ2-7, with D unclear. The CDR3 extends over 12 amino acids. Per the germline V gene, CDR1 is SEHNR and CDR2 is FQNEAQ (reference sequence). V lost 3 bases, J lost 2 bases, and 5 bases lay in between. The CDR3 coding sequence is TGTGCCAGCAGCTTCGTCCCCTACGAGCAGTACTTC. It translates to CASSFVPYEQYF.

The chain uses TRBV4-2 and TRBJ2-1; D is perhaps TRBD2 (5 bases). Germline assignment: CDR1 LGHNA and CDR2 YNFKEQ. V was pared by 0 bases and J by 6 bases, with 9 bases between. The CDR3 extends over 14 amino acids. DNA for the CDR3: TGTGCCAGCAGCCAAGATCCTAGCCCCAATGAGCAGTTCTTC. Translated, it gives CASSQDPSPNEQFF.

This sequence joins TRBV7-9 and TRBJ2-2; the D gene is possibly TRBD2 (6 bases). This CDR3 comprises 14 residues. Per the germline V gene, CDR1 is SEHNR and CDR2 is FQNEAQ (reference sequence). Trimming cost V 5 bases and J 4 bases, with 11 bases left between them. Here the CDR3 reads CASSRDSRTGELFF. CDR3 sequence (DNA): TGTGCCAGCAGCCGGGACTCCCGCACCGGGGAGCTGTTTTTT.